This T cell receptor beta chain was identified in a study of T cells in Graves' hyperthyroidism and ophthalmopathy (dated by TCRdb to between 2018 and 2021). Regarding the research as a whole: Peripheral blood was collected at initial diagnosis, before any treatment. Following sampling, methimazole starting at 30 mg daily was given to hyperthyroidism patients, and high-dose intravenous methylprednisolone was given to ophthalmopathy patients. TCR Vbeta CDR3 sequencing of 120 to 150 peripheral blood samples (approximately 44 ophthalmopathy, about 80 hyperthyroidism and about 17 progressor patients) is reported in the paper. The roughly 94 discovery patients were randomly split 7:3 into training and test sets. Whether ophthalmopathy could be predicted prospectively was tested in an independent validation cohort made up of roughly 19 hyperthyroidism patients plus 17 patients who later progressed to ophthalmopathy. To identify TCR V-J signatures that set the groups apart, the researchers used a discovery cohort of 100 patients, made up of 43 with Graves' ophthalmopathy and about 59 with stable Graves' hyperthyroidism. In about 6 Graves' hyperthyroidism patients, the study also compared T-cell repertoires from thyroid tissue with T-cell repertoires from blood.

In the ophthalmopathy patients, disease was moderately to severely active, with a Clinical Activity Score of 3 or more, a NOSPECS grade of 4 or more, and a duration of less than 3 months. The study excluded patients with uncontrolled infections, other autoimmune diseases, pregnancy or lactation. Diagnoses were established on the basis of clinical symptoms, serum thyroxine and TRAb, thyroid ultrasound, and orbital computed tomography. PBMCs were separated from 8 to 10 ml of fresh peripheral blood using Ficoll-Paque density gradient centrifugation. Trizol reagent was used to extract total RNA, and RNA quality was then checked on an Agilent 2100 Bioanalyzer. General study outcomes and caveats: In validation, the model predicted progression to ophthalmopathy with roughly 70% sensitivity and roughly 75% specificity, a median of around six months before onset. No statistical method was used to fix the sample size in advance, and group allocation was not hidden from the investigators. Ophthalmopathy was separated from stable hyperthyroidism by a 13 V-J signature model, with approximately 86% sensitivity and 81% to 83% specificity obtained in cross-validation and 80%/75% obtained in testing. Blood samples also contained most of the expanded thyroid clonotypes (frequency above 0.001), which suggests that blood repertoires may reflect thyroid immune responses.

The germline V gene specifies SGHDN as CDR1 and FVKESK as CDR2. Its CDR3 holds 16 amino acids, cysteine through phenylalanine. The only DNA kept is the CDR3, 48 bases in frame from the first base. Trimming takes 4 bases off V and 0 bases off J; junction bases not matched to a gene: 8. The sample holds a few counts of this clonotype. This clone's antigen is unknown. Base qualities are not recorded, but no much larger clone differs from it by a single base. The TCR beta CDR3 regions were amplified from RNA transcripts. The TCR CDR3 was subjected to a first round of RT-PCR using the HTBI primer set and the Qiagen OneStep RT-PCR kit. A second multiplex PCR round built the libraries, followed by size selection and purification. Sequencing of the libraries was done on an Illumina HiSeq2000 using paired-end 100 bp reads. In the source study's methods: Raw data were processed with SOAPnuke, discarding reads with adapters, uncalled bases, mean Phred below 15, or no exact constant-primer or identifier match. COPE v1.2.5 was used to merge high-quality paired reads, and clonotypes were defined as unique nucleotide sequences. Clonotypes were aligned to IMGT TRBV, TRBD and TRBJ reference segments using MiTCR v1.1. The analysis included only V-J combinations with a frequency above 0.0001, which together covered 99% to 99.2% of the repertoires. A TCS score was defined as the ratio between F50 (clonal expansion) and ExV (chaos), using BLOSUM62-based TCRdist between CDR3 peptides within each V-J. Welch's t-statistics and random forest reduced fewer than 600 V-J features to 13, which were used in a naive Bayes classifier (R e1071). TCRdb's own reprocessing of the public reads used fastp at Q25 and MiXCR and kept productive beta chains. Rows matching on CDR3 protein sequence are summarized as one entry with the most common DNA and genes. The V and J calls shown here were made by TCRdb, not taken from the authors' results. The sample table shows fewer than 450,000 distinct CDR3 sequences, and over 12% are seen once. Jointly, the top ten make up around 27% of the sample.

The rearranged chain carries TRBV14 and TRBJ2-7; a stretch of 8 junction bases matches TRBD1. The receptor's source is a man aged 50 to 60 with Graves' ophthalmopathy. Source material: blood. The CDR3 sequence is CASSPPRTGISYEQYF. The nucleotide sequence is given as TGTGCCAGCAGCCCCCCCCGGACAGGGATCTCCTACGAGCAGTACTTC.